Given below is one T cell receptor (beta chain) in context. As yet, its antigen is unknown. This specimen comes from a study of T cell responses to AZD1222 COVID-19 vaccine. Study conclusions and caveats: Recipients of two AZD1222 doses showed rising Spike-specific TCR breadth and depth. The donor cohort was predominantly white British with a female majority, and clonal diversity may have been underestimated. Spike regions recognized by vaccine-associated CD4 TCRs spanned the protein, led by 160-218 and 743-854.

Sequencing was performed with immunoSEQ multiplex PCR; in TCRdb, only in-frame clones are kept and a portion is missing. Among under 200,000 clones listed, 85% to 95% were seen once. Germline CDR1 is MGHRA and CDR2 is YSYEKL. CDR3 length equals 15 residues. Trimming took 2 bases from V and 7 from J, leaving 14 bases between them. The chain is built from TRBV4-1 and TRBJ1-4; D is ambiguous. The TCR comes from an adult in good health. Sequenced material: peripheral blood, taken on day 0 of AZD1222 vaccination. CDR3 in amino acids: CASSQFLDRFEKLFF. CDR3 nucleotides: TGCGCCAGCAGCCAATTTTTGGACCGGTTTGAAAAACTGTTTTTT.